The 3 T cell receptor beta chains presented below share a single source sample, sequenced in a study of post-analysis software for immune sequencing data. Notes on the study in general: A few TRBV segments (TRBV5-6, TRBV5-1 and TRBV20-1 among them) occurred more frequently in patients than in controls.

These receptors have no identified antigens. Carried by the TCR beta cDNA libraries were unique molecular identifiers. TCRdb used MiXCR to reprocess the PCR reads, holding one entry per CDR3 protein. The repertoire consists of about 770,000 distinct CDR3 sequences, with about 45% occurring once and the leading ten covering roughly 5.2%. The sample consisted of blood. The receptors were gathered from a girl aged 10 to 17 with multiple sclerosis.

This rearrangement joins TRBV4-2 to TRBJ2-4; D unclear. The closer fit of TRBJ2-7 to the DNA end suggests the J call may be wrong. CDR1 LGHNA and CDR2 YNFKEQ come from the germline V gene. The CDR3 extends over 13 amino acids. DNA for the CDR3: TGTGCCAGCAGCCAAGACGAAGTACGCGAGCAGTACTTC. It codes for CASSQDEVREQYF.

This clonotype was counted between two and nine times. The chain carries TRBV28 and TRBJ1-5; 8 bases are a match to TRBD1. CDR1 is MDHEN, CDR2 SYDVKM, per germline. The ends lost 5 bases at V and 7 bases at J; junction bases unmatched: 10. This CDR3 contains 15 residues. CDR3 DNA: TGTGCCAGCAGTGAACACAGGGGGTCGGGGCAGCCCCAGCATTTT. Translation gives CASSEHRGSGQPQHF.

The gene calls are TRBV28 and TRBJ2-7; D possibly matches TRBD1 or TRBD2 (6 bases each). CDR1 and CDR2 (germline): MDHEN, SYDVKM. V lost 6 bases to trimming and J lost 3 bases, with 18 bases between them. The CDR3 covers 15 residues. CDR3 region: CASSYPGGRGYEQYF. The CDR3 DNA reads TGTGCCAGCAGCTACCCCGGGGGCAGGGGCTACGAGCAGTACTTC.